This TCR beta chain was observed in a study of blood T cell repertoires in COVID-19. On the study more broadly: Acute and convalescent COVID-19 samples came from the United States, Italy and Spain. PBMCs, B-cell-depleted T cells, or T cells were the source of the cDNA or gDNA that made up the material.

Only in-frame clones appear in the TCRdb table, and some are missing; sequencing was by immunoSEQ multiplex PCR. This sample has around 80,000 clones, with 82% found just once. The CDR3 runs 16 residues. The germline V gene encodes CDR1 SGHAT and CDR2 FQNNGV. The V and J ends lost 5 bases and 0 bases respectively, with 14 bases between them. Specimen: peripheral blood. This sequence was found in an elderly man with acute or convalescent COVID-19. V usage is TRBV11-2 and J usage is TRBJ2-1; possible D gene TRBD2, 5 bases. The DNA of the CDR3 is TGTGCCAGCAGCCCCCAGAGTCGGGGCTCCTACAATGAGCAGTTCTTC. Translation gives CASSPQSRGSYNEQFF. Full variable domain (missing parts from reference TRBV11-2 and TRBJ2-1): EAGVAQSPRYKIIEKRQSVAFWCNPISGHATLYWYQQILGQGPKLLIQFQNNGVVDDSQLPKDRFSAERLKGVDSTLKIQPAKLEDSAVYLCASSPQSRGSYNEQFFGPGTRLTVL.